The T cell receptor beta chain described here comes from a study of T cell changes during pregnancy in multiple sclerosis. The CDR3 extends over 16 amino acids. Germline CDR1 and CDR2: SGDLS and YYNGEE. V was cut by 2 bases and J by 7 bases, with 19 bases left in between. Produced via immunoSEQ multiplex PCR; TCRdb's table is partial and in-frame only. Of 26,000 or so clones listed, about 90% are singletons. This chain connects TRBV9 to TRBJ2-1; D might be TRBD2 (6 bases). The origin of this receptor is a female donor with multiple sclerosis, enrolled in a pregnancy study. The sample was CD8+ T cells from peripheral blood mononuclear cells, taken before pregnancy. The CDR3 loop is CASSVVPGLTQNEQFF. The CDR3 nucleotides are TGTGCCAGCAGCGTCGTACCGGGACTCACACAGAATGAGCAGTTCTTC.